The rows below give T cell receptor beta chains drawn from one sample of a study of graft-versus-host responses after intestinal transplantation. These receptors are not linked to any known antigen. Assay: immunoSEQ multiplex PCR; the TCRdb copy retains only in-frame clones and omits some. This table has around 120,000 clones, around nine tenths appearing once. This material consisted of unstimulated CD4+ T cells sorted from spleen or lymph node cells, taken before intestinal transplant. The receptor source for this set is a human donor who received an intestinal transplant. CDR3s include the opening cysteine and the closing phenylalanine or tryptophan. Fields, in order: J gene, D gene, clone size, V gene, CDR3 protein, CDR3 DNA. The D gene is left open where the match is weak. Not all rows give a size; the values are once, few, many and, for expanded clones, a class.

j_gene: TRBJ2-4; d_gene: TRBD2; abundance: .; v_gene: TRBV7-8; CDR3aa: CASSVAGAKNIQYF; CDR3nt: TGTGCCAGCAGTGTAGCGGGAGCCAAAAACATTCAGTACTTC
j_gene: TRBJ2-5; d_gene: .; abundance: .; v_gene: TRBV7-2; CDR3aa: CASSLNTGMETQYF; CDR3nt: TGTGCCAGCAGCTTAAATACGGGTATGGAGACCCAGTACTTC
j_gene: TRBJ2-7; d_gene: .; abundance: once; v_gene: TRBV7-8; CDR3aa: CASSSGQLREQYF; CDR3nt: TGTGCCAGCAGCTCGGGTCAACTACGGGAGCAGTACTTC
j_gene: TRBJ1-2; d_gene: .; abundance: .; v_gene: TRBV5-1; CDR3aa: CASTPGSPVGLYGYTF; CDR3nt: TGCGCCAGCACCCCGGGGTCCCCCGTTGGGTTATATGGCTACACCTTC
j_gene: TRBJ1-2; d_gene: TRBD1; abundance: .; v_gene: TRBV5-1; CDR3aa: CASSFDDRGAGYTF; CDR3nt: TGCGCCAGCAGCTTTGATGACAGGGGAGCTGGCTACACCTTC
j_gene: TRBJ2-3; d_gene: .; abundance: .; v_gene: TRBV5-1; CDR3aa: CASSDERRGTDTQYF; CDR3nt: TGCGCCAGCAGCGACGAGCGGAGGGGCACAGATACGCAGTATTTT
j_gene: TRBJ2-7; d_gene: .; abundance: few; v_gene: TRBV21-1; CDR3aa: CASSKSSYEQYF; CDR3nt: TGTGCCAGCAGCAAATCATCCTACGAGCAGTACTTC
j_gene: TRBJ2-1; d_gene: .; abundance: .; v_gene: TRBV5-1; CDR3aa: CASSLLRNEQFF; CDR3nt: TGCGCCAGCAGCTTGCTCCGGAATGAGCAGTTCTTC
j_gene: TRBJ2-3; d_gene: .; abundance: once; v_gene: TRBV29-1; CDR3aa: CSVVRQHTDTQYF; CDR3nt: TGCAGCGTTGTGAGGCAGCACACAGATACGCAGTATTTT
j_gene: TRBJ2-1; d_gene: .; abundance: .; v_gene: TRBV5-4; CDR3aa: CASSWAARGKGEQFF; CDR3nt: TGTGCCAGCAGCTGGGCGGCCCGCGGGAAGGGTGAGCAGTTCTTC
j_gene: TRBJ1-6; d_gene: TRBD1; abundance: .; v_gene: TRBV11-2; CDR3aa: CASSPLGQRSYNSPLHF; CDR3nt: TGTGCCAGCAGCCCCCTGGGACAGCGGAGCTATAATTCACCCCTCCACTTT
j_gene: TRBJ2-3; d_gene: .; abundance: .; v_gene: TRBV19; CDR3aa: CASSFRYSSTDTQYF; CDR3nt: TGTGCCAGTAGTTTTAGATATTCAAGCACAGATACGCAGTATTTT
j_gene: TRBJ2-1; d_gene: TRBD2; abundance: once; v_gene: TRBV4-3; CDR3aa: CASSPRLALAEQFF; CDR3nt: TGCGCCAGCAGCCCCCGACTAGCCCTGGCTGAGCAGTTCTTC
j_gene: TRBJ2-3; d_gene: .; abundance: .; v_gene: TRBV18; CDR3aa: CASSPRADTQYF; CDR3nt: TGTGCCAGCTCACCCAGGGCTGATACGCAGTATTTT
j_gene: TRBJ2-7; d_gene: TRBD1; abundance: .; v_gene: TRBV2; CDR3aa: CASRRDRGYEQYF; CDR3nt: TGTGCCAGCAGACGGGACAGGGGGTACGAGCAGTACTTC
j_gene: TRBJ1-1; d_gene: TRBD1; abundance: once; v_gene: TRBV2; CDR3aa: CASDRGTEAFF; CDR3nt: TGTGCCAGCGACAGGGGAACTGAAGCTTTCTTT
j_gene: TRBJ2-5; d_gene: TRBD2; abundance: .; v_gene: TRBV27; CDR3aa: CASSHSGGLAAKRIETQYF; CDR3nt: TGTGCCAGCAGTCACAGCGGGGGACTAGCGGCAAAAAGGATCGAGACCCAGTACTTC
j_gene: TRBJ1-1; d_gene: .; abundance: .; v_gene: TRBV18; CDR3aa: CASSPLDRRTEAFF; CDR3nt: TGTGCCAGCTCACCCCTTGACAGGAGAACTGAAGCTTTCTTT
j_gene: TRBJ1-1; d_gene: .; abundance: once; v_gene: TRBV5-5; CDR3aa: CASTPGSMNTEAFF; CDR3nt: TGTGCCAGCACCCCTGGGAGCATGAACACTGAAGCTTTCTTT
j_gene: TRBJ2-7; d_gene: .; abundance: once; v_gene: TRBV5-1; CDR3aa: CASSLRGGPSYEQYF; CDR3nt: TGCGCCAGCAGCTTGAGGGGGGGGCCTTCCTACGAGCAGTACTTC
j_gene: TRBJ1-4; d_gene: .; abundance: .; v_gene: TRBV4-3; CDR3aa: CASSQSGQRNEKLFF; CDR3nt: TGCGCCAGCAGCCAATCTGGACAGAGGAATGAAAAACTGTTTTTT
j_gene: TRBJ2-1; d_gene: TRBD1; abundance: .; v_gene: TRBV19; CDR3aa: CASTPPGQGVYNEQFF; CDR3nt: TGTGCCAGTACCCCCCCGGGACAGGGTGTCTACAATGAGCAGTTCTTC
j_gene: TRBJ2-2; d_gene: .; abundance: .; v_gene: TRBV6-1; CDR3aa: CASSHQANTGELFF; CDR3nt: TGTGCCAGCAGTCACCAGGCGAACACCGGGGAGCTGTTTTTT
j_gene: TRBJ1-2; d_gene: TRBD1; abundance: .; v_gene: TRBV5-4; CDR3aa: CASQKGQGSLNLNYGYTF; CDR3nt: TGTGCCAGCCAAAAAGGACAGGGGAGTTTAAATCTGAACTATGGCTACACCTTC
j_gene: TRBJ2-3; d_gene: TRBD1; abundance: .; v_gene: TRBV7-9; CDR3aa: CASSLGTGGKKKQYF; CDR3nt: TGTGCCAGCAGCTTAGGGACAGGGGGCAAAAAGAAGCAGTATTTT
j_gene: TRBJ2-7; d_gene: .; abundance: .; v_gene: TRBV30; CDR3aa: CAWSSPGGVSSYEQYF; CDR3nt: TGTGCCTGGAGTTCACCCGGAGGGGTGTCCTCCTACGAGCAGTACTTC
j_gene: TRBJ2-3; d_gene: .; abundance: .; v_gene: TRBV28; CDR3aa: CASSFLRGGPDTQYF; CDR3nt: TGTGCCAGCAGTTTTCTTAGAGGAGGGCCCGATACGCAGTATTTT
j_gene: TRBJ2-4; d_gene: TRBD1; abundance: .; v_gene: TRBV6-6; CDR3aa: CASSQTGENIQYF; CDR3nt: TGTGCCAGCAGTCAGACAGGGGAAAACATTCAGTACTTC
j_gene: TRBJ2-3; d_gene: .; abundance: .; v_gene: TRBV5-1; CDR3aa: CASSRADTQYF; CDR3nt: TGCGCCAGCAGCCGGGCAGATACGCAGTATTTT
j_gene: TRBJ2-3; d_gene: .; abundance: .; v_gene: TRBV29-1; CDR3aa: CSSRVGVTDTQYF; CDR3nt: TGCAGTAGCAGGGTTGGGGTCACAGATACGCAGTATTTT